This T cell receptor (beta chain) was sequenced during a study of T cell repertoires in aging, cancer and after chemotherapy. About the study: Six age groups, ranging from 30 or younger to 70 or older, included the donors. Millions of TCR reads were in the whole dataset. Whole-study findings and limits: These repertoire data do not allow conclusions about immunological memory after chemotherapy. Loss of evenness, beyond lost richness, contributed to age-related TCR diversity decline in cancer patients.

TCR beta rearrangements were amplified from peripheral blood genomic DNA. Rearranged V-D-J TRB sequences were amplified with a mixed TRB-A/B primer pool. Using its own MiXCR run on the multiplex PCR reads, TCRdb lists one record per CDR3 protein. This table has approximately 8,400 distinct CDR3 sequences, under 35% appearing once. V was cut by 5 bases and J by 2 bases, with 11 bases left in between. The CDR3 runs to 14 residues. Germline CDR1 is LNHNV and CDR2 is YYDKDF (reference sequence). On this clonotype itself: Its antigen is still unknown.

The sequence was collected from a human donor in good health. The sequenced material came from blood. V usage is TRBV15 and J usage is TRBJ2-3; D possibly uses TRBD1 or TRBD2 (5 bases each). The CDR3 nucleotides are TGTGCCACCAGCCCTAGGGACCCCACAGATACGCAGTATTTT. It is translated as CATSPRDPTDTQYF. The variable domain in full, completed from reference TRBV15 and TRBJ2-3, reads DAMVIQNPRYQVTQFGKPVTLSCSQTLNHNVMYWYQQKSSQAPKLLFHYYDKDFNNEADTPDNFQSRRPNTSFCFLDIRSPGLGDTAMYLCATSPRDPTDTQYFGPGTRLTVL.